The entry below describes one T cell receptor (beta chain). Its antigen remains unknown. Germline V lookup: CDR1 SGHRS, CDR2 YFSETQ. With 7 bases clipped from V and 6 bases from J, the junction kept 9 bases outside the gene matches. This CDR3 region has 14 residues. Data came from immunoSEQ multiplex PCR; TCRdb stores just in-frame clones and leaves some out. This table has 2 million to 3 million clones, 93% appearing once. This record belongs to a study of shared clonotypes between healthy human individuals. Study as a whole: Per donor, CD8 memory used one plate, CD8 naive used two, CD4 memory used three and CD4 naive used three. Study-wide results and caveats: Sorted-subset sequencing, rarefaction showed, was incomplete despite large depth. Only blood underwent sampling, and tissue repertoires likely differ.

The sample taken for sequencing was naive CD4+ T cells from PBMCs. Stated subset: CD45RA+ positively selected. The rearrangement links TRBV5-1 to TRBJ1-4, with 7 bases aligning to TRBD1. This receptor was taken from a man younger than 35 in good health. Some clones in this sample may be carry-over from other donors' samples. The CDR3 sequence: CASGTGDADEKLFF. The CDR3 DNA is TGCGCCAGCGGCACAGGGGATGCGGATGAAAAACTGTTTTTT.